The T cell receptor beta chain under discussion was sequenced for a study of T cell responses to AZD1222 COVID-19 vaccine. Comments on this clone: The junction does not match germline at one end; this may be a read error.

Libraries were prepared by immunoSEQ multiplex PCR; TCRdb keeps only in-frame clonotypes and omits some of them. The sample includes 130,000 or so clones, roughly 90% of them seen just once. This sample comprised peripheral blood, obtained 28 days after the second AZD1222 dose. The clonotype comes from an adult who received the AZD1222 COVID-19 vaccine.

The CDR3 sequence: CAWSVGQGNQPQHF. Written as DNA, the CDR3 is TGTGCCTGGAGTGTTGGGCAGGGCAACCAGCCCCAGCATTTT. V usage is TRBV30 and J usage is TRBJ1-5, with D possibly matching TRBD1 (5 bases). From germline, CDR1 is GTSNPN and CDR2 SVGIG (reference sequence). The CDR3 sequence is 14 residues long. Drawing the rest from reference TRBV30 and TRBJ1-5, the complete variable domain is SQTIHQWPATLVQPVGSPLSLECTVEGTSNPNLYWYRQAAGRGLQLLFYSVGIGQISSEVPQNLSASRPQDRQFILSSKKLLLSDSGFYLCAWSVGQGNQPQHFGDGTRLSIL.